The rows below give T cell receptor beta chains drawn from one sample of a study of cytotoxic CD8 clonotypes in ibrutinib-treated CLL. Libraries were prepared by immunoSEQ multiplex PCR; TCRdb keeps only in-frame clonotypes and omits some of them. The sample records more than 60,000 clones, 83% being singletons. This sample comprised PBMCs, obtained after 24 months of ibrutinib treatment. These receptors originate from a human donor with chronic lymphocytic leukemia. The CDR3 runs from the conserved cysteine through the conserved F or W.

V,J,CDR3
TRBV4-3,TRBJ2-2,CASSQVAAGVGTGELFF
TRBV4-3,TRBJ1-2,CASSQDLRAGNYGYTF
TRBV10-3,TRBJ2-7,CAISELVGAYEQYF
TRBV11-2,TRBJ1-2,CASSSSWVLRGYTF
TRBV7-6,TRBJ2-7,CASSLVAGGNYEQYF
TRBV5-6,TRBJ2-5,CASSLVTQETQYF
TRBV19,TRBJ2-2,CASVISPQTGELFF
TRBV6-1,TRBJ2-3,CASKGAGGDTQYF
TRBV25-1,TRBJ2-5,CASREGLQETQYF
TRBV7-2,TRBJ2-1,CASSYRDSYNEQFF
TRBV6-5,TRBJ1-1,CASSYSEVNTEAFF
TRBV19,TRBJ1-1,CASSYRGRGSEAFF
TRBV7-6,TRBJ2-3,CASSLVGLAGDADTQYF
TRBV11-2,TRBJ1-2,CASSSDSFYGYTF
TRBV5-1,TRBJ2-7,CASSLAPDRDVYEQYF
TRBV7-9,TRBJ2-7,CASSRGQDSYEQYF
TRBV7-6,TRBJ1-3,CASSLAGTDSGNTIYF